This TCR beta chain is drawn from a study of T cells in localized non-small cell lung cancer. Study outcomes and limitations: Without multi-region sequencing, intratumor heterogeneity could not be excluded. Tumor trailed uninvolved adjacent lung in T cell clonality, which peaked there. Turning up in adjacent lung were a median approximately 50 of the top 100 tumor clones.

As to this clone: What it binds is not known.

The method was immunoSEQ multiplex PCR; TCRdb's version includes in-frame clones alone and lacks a portion of them. The table includes tens of thousands of clones, roughly 78% detected once. V shed 5 bases, J shed 7 bases, and the junction held 7 bases outside the gene matches. CDR3 length: 15 amino acids. Germline CDR1 is MNHEY and CDR2 is SMNVEV (reference sequence). V usage is TRBV27 and J usage is TRBJ2-1; 11 nucleotides match TRBD2. Material: peripheral blood, obtained before any cancer treatment. The sequence was collected from a male donor at least 60 years old with stage II squamous cell lung carcinoma. The CDR3 sequence: CASSLTSGRVNEQFF. CDR3 DNA: TGTGCCAGCAGTCTCACTAGCGGGAGAGTAAATGAGCAGTTCTTC.